The 23 T cell receptor beta chains in this list originate from one sample, sequenced in a study of molecular identifiers for immune sequencing clone quantification. TCRdb used MiXCR to reprocess the PCR reads, holding one entry per CDR3 protein. The table lists about 98,000 distinct CDR3 sequences, about a third of them singletons. The sample was naive CD8+ T cells from blood, with Jurkat cell RNA spiked in. The subset here: FACS-sorted CD8+CD4-CCR7+CD45RA+ naive T cells. The receptors come from a human donor in good health. Some libraries in this study had Jurkat cell RNA spiked in.

This chain uses TRBV7-2 with TRBJ2-7, with TRBD2 as a possible D gene (5 bases). The germline V and J ends were trimmed by 5 bases and 4 bases, with 15 bases remaining between them. The CDR3 is made up of 14 amino acids. Looked up from germline, CDR1 is SGHTA and CDR2 is FQGNSA. CDR3 protein: CASSLVGASYEQYF. The CDR3 DNA reads as TGTGCCAGCAGCCTCGTGGGAGCGTCGTACGAGCAGTACTTC.

Only a few counts were recorded for this clonotype. This chain uses TRBV21-1 with TRBJ2-3; TRBD1, the table's D call, was not compared with the DNA. TRBV21-1 is a documented pseudogene. There are 10 residues in the CDR3. The CDR3 here is CASRGGTQYF. The CDR3 DNA reads TGTGCCAGCAGGGGCGGTACGCAGTATTTT.

This clonotype was seen more than once but under ten times. J is TRBJ1-1 and V is TRBV20-1, with 9 bases aligning to TRBD1. The CDR3 loop spans 13 amino acids. The germline V gene has CDR1 DFQATT and CDR2 SNEGSKA (reference sequence). The junction had 4 bases not matched to a gene; V was cut back by 4 bases and J by 4 bases. CDR3 region: CSATGTGSTEAFF. DNA of the CDR3: TGCAGTGCTACCGGGACAGGGAGCACTGAAGCTTTCTTT.

With respect to this clonotype: A much more abundant neighbour one base away suggests this may be a read error. This chain links TRBV24-1 with TRBJ2-5; TRBD2 agrees at 13 bases. Germline CDR1 KGHDR, CDR2 SFDVKD. This CDR3 contains 16 residues. This CDR3 reads CATSAPRTSGSGTQNF. CDR3 sequence (DNA): TGTGCCACCAGTGCCCCTAGGACTAGCGGGAGCGGGACCCAGAACTTC.

The table lists this clonotype with a few counts. V and J are TRBV20-1 and TRBJ1-4, with D perhaps matching TRBD1 (5 bases). CDR1 and CDR2 (germline): DFQATT, SNEGSKA (reference sequence). Trimming shortened V by 0 bases and J by 2 bases, and 13 bases separated the two germline ends. This CDR3 contains 16 residues. The CDR3 DNA is TGCAGTGCTAGAGATCTCTCGGGGCGGACTAATGAAAAACTGTTTTTT. Translated, it gives CSARDLSGRTNEKLFF.

The chain couples TRBV5-6 to TRBJ1-1; 7 nucleotides align to TRBD1. Germline V CDR1 and CDR2: SGHDT, YYEEEE. This CDR3 comprises 13 residues. V was clipped by 4 bases and J by 2 bases; unmatched bases: 2. The CDR3 loop reads CASSRGHNTEAFF. The CDR3 coding sequence is TGTGCCAGCAGCAGGGGGCATAACACTGAAGCTTTCTTT.

In regard to this clonotype: This clone may be a read error of a much larger clone one base away. This chain joins TRBV28 and TRBJ2-3; 8 bases are a match to TRBD1. Gene TRBJ1-5 matches the end of the DNA better, so the J call may be wrong. This CDR3 region has 15 residues. Germline V gene data show CDR1 as MDHEN and CDR2 as SYDVKM. DNA for the CDR3: TGTGCCAGCAGTTCGACAGGGGCTAGCACAGATACGCAGCATTTT. Translated: CASSSTGASTDTQHF.

This rearrangement joins TRBV15 to TRBJ2-3; no reliable D call. CDR1 and CDR2 (germline): LNHNV, YYDKDF (reference sequence). The CDR3 length is 15 residues. V lost 0 bases, J lost 6 bases, and 13 bases lay in between. The DNA for the CDR3 is TGTGCCACCAGCAGAGAGCGGTTAGGTGGGGATACGCAGTATTTT. As protein: CATSRERLGGDTQYF. Drawing the rest from reference TRBV15 and TRBJ2-3, the complete variable domain is DAMVIQNPRYQVTQFGKPVTLSCSQTLNHNVMYWYQQKSSQAPKLLFHYYDKDFNNEADTPDNFQSRRPNTSFCFLDIRSPGLGDTAMYLCATSRERLGGDTQYFGPGTRLTVL.

This clonotype was seen a few times. This chain uses TRBV15 with TRBJ2-3; TRBD2 matches 7 bases. Unmatched junction bases numbered 5, after V lost 2 bases and J lost 0 bases. Germline CDR1 and CDR2: LNHNV and YYDKDF (reference sequence). There are 16 residues in the CDR3. The CDR3 reads CATSRHLAASTDTQYF. In nucleotides, the CDR3 is TGTGCCACCAGCAGACATCTAGCGGCCAGCACAGATACGCAGTATTTT.

This clonotype was seen at least ten times. The rearrangement joins TRBV5-5 to TRBJ2-1; D remains unclear. CDR1 is SGHKS, CDR2 YYEKEE, per germline (reference sequence). Trimming took off 4 bases at V and 8 bases at J, with 10 bases between the two ends. There are 12 residues in the CDR3. Here the CDR3 reads CASSPPRDEQFF. The CDR3, as DNA: TGTGCCAGCAGCCCTCCGCGCGATGAGCAGTTCTTC.

A note on this clonotype: At one end the junction does not follow the germline gene, possibly because of a read error. The CDR3 DNA is TGTGCTAGTGGCCTGGGACAGTCGAACACCGGGGAGCTGATTTTT. Protein: CASGLGQSNTGELIF. V is TRBV12-5 and J is TRBJ2-2; 7 bases are shared with TRBD1. The CDR3 loop spans 15 amino acids. Per the germline V gene, CDR1 is LGHNT and CDR2 is FRNRAP.

The V gene is TRBV28, the J gene TRBJ2-7, with TRBD2 matching over 15 bases. This CDR3 contains 15 residues. Trimming removed 4 bases from V and 5 bases from J; junction bases left unmatched: 3. The germline gives CDR1 MDHEN, CDR2 SYDVKM. CDR3 sequence (DNA): TGTGCCAGCAGTTGGACTAGCGGGAGGGCCGACGAGCAGTACTTC. Protein: CASSWTSGRADEQYF.

This chain joins TRBV9 and TRBJ2-3, with a possible D match to TRBD1 (5 bases). V lost 0 bases and J 8 bases, leaving 7 bases between the germline ends. Germline lookup yields CDR1 SGDLS and CDR2 YYNGEE. CDR3 length: 12 amino acids. CDR3 loop: CASSVADSTQYF. The CDR3, as DNA: TGTGCCAGCAGCGTAGCCGACAGTACGCAGTATTTT.

The V call is TRBV10-3, the J call TRBJ2-5; D is possibly TRBD2 (5 bases). There are 13 residues in the CDR3. The V and J ends lost 7 bases and 0 bases respectively, with 9 bases between them. Germline values: CDR1 ENHRY, CDR2 SYGVKD. CDR3 sequence reads: CAIKAEDQETQYF. The CDR3 DNA sequence: TGTGCCATCAAAGCGGAAGACCAAGAGACCCAGTACTTC.

This clonotype was seen a few times. V and J are TRBV25-1 and TRBJ2-5, with 7 positions matching TRBD1. With V trimmed by 10 bases and J by 5 bases, 7 bases remained unmatched. The germline V gene has CDR1 MGHDK and CDR2 SYGVNS. CDR3 length: 12 amino acids. The CDR3 sequence: CATDRDGETQYF. CDR3 coding DNA: TGTGCCACCGACAGGGACGGGGAGACCCAGTACTTC.

This clonotype was counted ten times or more. V usage is TRBV12-3 or TRBV12-4 and J usage is TRBJ1-5, with a possible D match to TRBD1 (5 bases). V lost 1 base and J 6 bases, leaving 13 bases between the germline ends. The CDR3 is 15 amino acids. In DNA form, the CDR3 reads TGTGCCAGCAGTTTAGTTTGGGGGGGTCGTCAGCCCCAGCATTTT. This translates into CASSLVWGGRQPQHF.

This chain links TRBV5-6 with TRBJ2-3; D is tentatively TRBD1 or TRBD2 (5 bases each). The germline gives CDR1 SGHDT, CDR2 YYEEEE. V lost 0 bases to trimming and J lost 7 bases, with 18 bases between them. CDR3 length: 16 residues. The CDR3 region has the DNA TGTGCCAGCAGCTTGGGGGGCCGAACGCGGGTACATACGCAGTATTTT. Translating it yields CASSLGGRTRVHTQYF.

This clonotype was seen a handful of times. The chain couples TRBV24-1 to TRBJ2-7, with 8 bases fitting TRBD1. This CDR3 has 16 residues. The germline V gene encodes CDR1 KGHDR and CDR2 SFDVKD. With 4 bases clipped from V and 3 bases from J, the junction kept 10 bases outside the gene matches. In nucleotides, the CDR3 is TGTGCCACCAGTGACTCCGGACAGGGCCCCTACTACGAGCAGTACTTC. This gives the protein CATSDSGQGPYYEQYF.

The chain couples TRBV12-3 or TRBV12-4 to TRBJ2-1; 11 bases fit TRBD2. Trimming cost V 2 bases and J 15 bases; bases outside gene matches: 9. This CDR3 is 14 amino acids long. CDR3 sequence (DNA): TGTGCCAGCAGTTTACTACTAGCGGGAGTTCACCTGTTCTTC. Protein sequence: CASSLLLAGVHLFF.

The chain couples TRBV29-1 to TRBJ2-3; unclear D gene. Near its end, the DNA agrees better with TRBJ1-5, so the J call may be wrong. CDR1 SQVTM and CDR2 ANQGSEA come from the germline V gene. The CDR3 extends over 12 amino acids. CDR3 in DNA: TGCAGCGTTGAGGACCCCACAGATACGCAGCATTTT. Residues: CSVEDPTDTQHF.

In its sample, this clonotype was seen once. Compared with germline, one end of the junction differs, possibly owing to a read error. The chain combines TRBV12-3 or TRBV12-4 with TRBJ2-5; possibly TRBD2 for D (7 bases). This CDR3 is built from 17 residues. CDR3 in DNA: TGTGCCAGCAGTTTTATGGGGGGGCGACTAGAAACGGAGACCCGGTACTTC. Translated: CASSFMGGRLETETRYF.

With respect to this clonotype: At one of its ends the junction is not consistent with the germline gene, which may arise from a read error. This chain links TRBV29-1 with TRBJ2-1; no clear D gene. Germline CDR1 is SQVTM and CDR2 is ANQGSEA. The CDR3 runs to 15 residues. Here the CDR3 reads CSVEQELISNNEQFF. CDR3 nucleotides: TGCAGCGTTGAACAGGAACTCATCTCCAACAATGAGCAGTTCTTC.

This clonotype has a count of ten or more. V and J are TRBV14 and TRBJ2-3, with 7 bases fitting TRBD1. The CDR3 has 14 residues. The J segment lost 2 bases and the V segment lost 4 bases, leaving 3 bases of the junction unmatched. CDR1 and CDR2 from the germline V gene are SGHDN and FVKESK. The CDR3 sequence is CASSLDRPTDTQYF. The CDR3 DNA sequence: TGTGCCAGCAGCCTGGACAGGCCCACAGATACGCAGTATTTT.